A single sample is the source of the 19 T cell receptor beta chains below, sequenced in a study of T cell responses to AZD1222 COVID-19 vaccine. The assay was immunoSEQ multiplex PCR, and TCRdb's table has in-frame clones only and misses some. The sample carries fewer than 130,000 clones, around 93% recorded once. Source: peripheral blood, taken 28 days after the second AZD1222 dose. These receptors originate from an adult who received the AZD1222 COVID-19 vaccine.

The CDR3 is CAWSSGQGLNEQFF. CDR3 nucleotides: TGTGCCTGGAGCTCCGGGCAGGGGCTCAATGAGCAGTTCTTC. V usage is TRBV30 and J usage is TRBJ2-1, with D possibly TRBD1 on 6 matching bases. The germline gives CDR1 GTSNPN, CDR2 SVGIG (reference sequence). This CDR3 comprises 14 residues. Trimming cost V 3 bases and J 6 bases, with 15 bases left between them.

This clone was seen more than once but under ten times. The chain joins TRBV25-1 to TRBJ2-7; 10 nucleotides agree with TRBD1. V lost 2 bases and J lost 7; bases outside the gene matches: 11. This CDR3 contains 16 residues. Germline V gives CDR1 MGHDK, CDR2 SYGVNS. Here the CDR3 DNA reads TGTGCCAGCAGTGAAAGATTGACAGGGGGCTGGGGGGAGCAGTACTTC. Translation: CASSERLTGGWGEQYF.

This clone was seen once. This sequence joins TRBV19 and TRBJ1-4, with 10 nucleotides matching TRBD1. V dropped 4 bases and J dropped 5; count of bases not matched to a gene: 1. Per germline, CDR1 LNHDA and CDR2 SQIVND (reference sequence). The length of the CDR3 is 14 residues. In DNA, the CDR3 is TGTGCCAGTAGTACGACAGGGGGCAATGAAAAACTGTTTTTT. It yields the protein CASSTTGGNEKLFF.

The chain couples TRBV12-3 or TRBV12-4 to TRBJ1-1, with D uncertain. The length of the CDR3 is 13 residues. The V end lost 3 bases, the J end lost 4 bases, and 9 bases lay between the germline ends. This chain's CDR3 is CASSFVSATEAFF. CDR3 sequence (DNA): TGTGCCAGCAGTTTTGTGTCAGCCACTGAAGCTTTCTTT.

This clone appeared a single time. This rearrangement joins TRBV2 to TRBJ1-2; possible D gene TRBD1, 6 bases. V lost 0 bases and J 7 bases, leaving 12 bases between the germline ends. The CDR3 runs to 14 residues. CDR1 and CDR2 from the germline V gene are SNHLY and FYNNEI. CDR3 bases: TGTGCCAGCAGTGAAGCGCAGGGGCTAGGTGGCTACACCTTC. Its protein product is CASSEAQGLGGYTF.

This sequence joins TRBV7-2 and TRBJ2-1, with a weak D call TRBD1 (5 bases). Germline CDR1 reads SGHTA; CDR2 reads FQGNSA. V was trimmed by 5 bases and J by 4 bases, leaving 18 bases between them. There are 16 residues in the CDR3. The CDR3 DNA reads as TGTGCCAGCAGCCGCCTGCCGGACACACAATACAATGAGCAGTTCTTC. Translation: CASSRLPDTQYNEQFF.

The gene calls are TRBV4-2 and TRBJ1-4, with a tentative D call TRBD1 (6 bases). CDR1 and CDR2 (germline): LGHNA, YNFKEQ. The CDR3 sequence is 17 residues long. With 4 bases removed from V and 0 bases from J, the gap between germline ends came to 15 bases. CDR3 in DNA: TGTGCCAGCAGCCGCCACCCACAGGGCGCAACTAATGAAAAACTGTTTTTT. Translated, it gives CASSRHPQGATNEKLFF.

The chain is built from TRBV10-3 and TRBJ1-2; D gene ambiguous. V was cut by 9 bases and J by 2 bases, with 13 bases left in between. The CDR3 is 13 amino acids. Looked up from germline, CDR1 is ENHRY and CDR2 is SYGVKD. The CDR3 bases are TGTGCCATAAGCAATGGAGAGAACTATGGCTACACCTTC. Translation gives CAISNGENYGYTF.

This clone was detected once. This chain uses TRBV5-5 with TRBJ1-1; possibly TRBD1 for D (6 bases). The V gene's germline CDR1 is SGHKS and CDR2 YYEKEE (reference sequence). The V gene lost 4 bases and the J gene lost 8 bases, with 21 bases spanning the gap. The CDR3 runs 15 residues. The CDR3 DNA reads as TGTGCCAGCAGCCAAACATTACAGGGCTCTTACGAAGCTTTCTTT. Translated: CASSQTLQGSYEAFF.

V and J are TRBV5-1 and TRBJ1-6; maybe TRBD1 (5 bases). V was cut by 0 bases and J by 1 base, with 20 bases left in between. CDR3 length equals 20 residues. Germline loops: CDR1 SGHRS, CDR2 YFSETQ. This chain's CDR3 is CASSLAGGGRLPSYNSPLHF. CDR3 DNA sequence: TGCGCCAGCAGCTTGGCCGGCGGGGGTCGACTTCCATCCTATAATTCACCCCTCCACTTT.

The gene calls are TRBV5-1 and TRBJ2-1; tentatively, D is TRBD2 (7 bases). V gave up 3 bases and J gave up 2 bases, with 12 bases separating them. CDR1 is SGHRS, CDR2 YFSETQ, per germline. The CDR3 spans 15 residues. DNA of the CDR3: TGCGCCAGCAGCTACCGAGGGGGGGCCTACAATGAGCAGTTCTTC. The encoded protein is CASSYRGGAYNEQFF.

V gene TRBV27 combines with J gene TRBJ1-1; D unclear. V lost 3 bases and J 5 bases, leaving 4 bases between the germline ends. This CDR3 is 11 amino acids long. The germline V gene has CDR1 MNHEY and CDR2 SMNVEV (reference sequence). The CDR3 coding sequence is TGTGCCAGCAGTTTCCGGACTGAAGCTTTCTTT. The encoded protein is CASSFRTEAFF.

The gene calls are TRBV27 and TRBJ2-7; 9 positions agree with TRBD1. Trimming removed 7 bases from V and 5 bases from J; junction bases left unmatched: 15. There are 16 residues in the CDR3. Per germline, CDR1 MNHEY and CDR2 SMNVEV (reference sequence). This CDR3 reads CASTPYTGTGLDEQYF. The CDR3 DNA sequence: TGTGCCAGCACTCCTTATACCGGGACAGGGTTGGACGAGCAGTACTTC.

The rearrangement links TRBV6-6 to TRBJ1-3; tentative D call: TRBD1 (6 bases). This CDR3 contains 14 residues. CDR1 and CDR2 from the germline V gene are MNHNY and SVGAGI (reference sequence). V lost 6 bases and J lost 2, with 11 bases in between. CDR3 protein: CASRPDSAGNTIYF. CDR3 sequence (DNA): TGTGCCAGCAGGCCGGACAGCGCTGGAAACACCATATATTTT.

This chain joins TRBV19 and TRBJ1-1; D is unresolved. The CDR3 is 15 amino acids. V shed 3 bases and J shed 1 base, with 12 bases lying between them. Germline CDR1 is LNHDA and CDR2 is SQIVND (reference sequence). The CDR3 sequence: CASSIRPESNTEAFF. The CDR3 nucleotides are TGTGCCAGTAGTATCCGTCCAGAATCGAACACTGAAGCTTTCTTT.

The chain carries TRBV14 and TRBJ2-7; no clear D. V lost 5 bases and J lost 5, with 19 bases in between. CDR1 SGHDN and CDR2 FVKESK come from the germline V gene. The CDR3 contains 15 residues. This CDR3 is CASSDLLRSGHEQYF. CDR3 nucleotides: TGTGCCAGCAGCGATCTACTTAGGTCCGGCCACGAGCAGTACTTC.

This clone was seen just once. This sequence joins TRBV10-2 and TRBJ2-2; possibly TRBD1 for D (6 bases). The V end was cut by 6 bases, the J end by 8 bases, with 10 bases between. Per the germline V gene, CDR1 is WSHSY and CDR2 is SAAADI. The CDR3 is 12 residues long. The CDR3 coding sequence is TGCGCCAGCAGAGCAGGGGTAGGGGAGCTGTTTTTT. Translation gives CASRAGVGELFF.

This chain uses TRBV7-9 with TRBJ1-2; the D gene is possibly TRBD1 (5 bases). Germline lookup yields CDR1 SEHNR and CDR2 FQNEAQ (reference sequence). Deletions cut 7 bases from V and 1 base from J, with 16 bases between. This CDR3 has 15 amino acids. The CDR3 bases are TGTGCCAGCACGCAAAATACAGGCTTTAACTATGGCTACACCTTC. Encoded protein: CASTQNTGFNYGYTF.

The genes are TRBV10-3 and TRBJ2-6, with D perhaps TRBD2 (6 bases). Trimming removed 4 bases from V and 7 bases from J, with 14 bases in between. Per germline, CDR1 ENHRY and CDR2 SYGVKD. CDR3 length equals 15 residues. The CDR3 DNA sequence: TGTGCCATCAGTGGAGGGGACTTACCTGCCAACGTCCTGACTTTC. Protein product: CAISGGDLPANVLTF.